This TCR beta chain was recovered during a study of shared clonotypes between healthy human individuals. The germline V and J ends were trimmed by 1 base and 5 bases, with 11 bases remaining between them. CDR1 SEHNR and CDR2 FQNEAQ come from the germline V gene (reference sequence). This CDR3 region has 15 residues. Assay execution proceeded at the deep level. The assay was immunoSEQ multiplex PCR, and TCRdb's table has in-frame clones only and misses some. The top ten clones hold around 0.47% of a sample with 1.5 million to 1.9 million clones, about 98% of them seen once. A remark on this clone: As yet, its antigen is unknown.

Whole-study findings and limits: Clonotypes shared by all four sorted-subset donors had higher generation probabilities than non-shared clonotypes. Clonotype sharing among the donors was expected to vary with sequencing depth.

This sequence originates from a man between 25 and 39 years old in good health. The sample was naive CD4+ T cells sorted from blood. The sample's subset: CD45RA+ positively selected. The V and J genes are TRBV7-9 and TRBJ1-4; D call uncertain. The CDR3 spells CASSLGAAPNEKLFF. CDR3 DNA: TGTGCCAGCAGCTTAGGGGCAGCCCCGAATGAAAAACTGTTTTTT. Drawing the rest from reference TRBV7-9 and TRBJ1-4, the complete variable domain is DTGVSQNPRHKITKRGQNVTFRCDPISEHNRLYWYRQTLGQGPEFLTYFQNEAQLEKSRLLSDRFSAERPKGSFSTLEIQRTEQGDSAMYLCASSLGAAPNEKLFFGSGTQLSVL.